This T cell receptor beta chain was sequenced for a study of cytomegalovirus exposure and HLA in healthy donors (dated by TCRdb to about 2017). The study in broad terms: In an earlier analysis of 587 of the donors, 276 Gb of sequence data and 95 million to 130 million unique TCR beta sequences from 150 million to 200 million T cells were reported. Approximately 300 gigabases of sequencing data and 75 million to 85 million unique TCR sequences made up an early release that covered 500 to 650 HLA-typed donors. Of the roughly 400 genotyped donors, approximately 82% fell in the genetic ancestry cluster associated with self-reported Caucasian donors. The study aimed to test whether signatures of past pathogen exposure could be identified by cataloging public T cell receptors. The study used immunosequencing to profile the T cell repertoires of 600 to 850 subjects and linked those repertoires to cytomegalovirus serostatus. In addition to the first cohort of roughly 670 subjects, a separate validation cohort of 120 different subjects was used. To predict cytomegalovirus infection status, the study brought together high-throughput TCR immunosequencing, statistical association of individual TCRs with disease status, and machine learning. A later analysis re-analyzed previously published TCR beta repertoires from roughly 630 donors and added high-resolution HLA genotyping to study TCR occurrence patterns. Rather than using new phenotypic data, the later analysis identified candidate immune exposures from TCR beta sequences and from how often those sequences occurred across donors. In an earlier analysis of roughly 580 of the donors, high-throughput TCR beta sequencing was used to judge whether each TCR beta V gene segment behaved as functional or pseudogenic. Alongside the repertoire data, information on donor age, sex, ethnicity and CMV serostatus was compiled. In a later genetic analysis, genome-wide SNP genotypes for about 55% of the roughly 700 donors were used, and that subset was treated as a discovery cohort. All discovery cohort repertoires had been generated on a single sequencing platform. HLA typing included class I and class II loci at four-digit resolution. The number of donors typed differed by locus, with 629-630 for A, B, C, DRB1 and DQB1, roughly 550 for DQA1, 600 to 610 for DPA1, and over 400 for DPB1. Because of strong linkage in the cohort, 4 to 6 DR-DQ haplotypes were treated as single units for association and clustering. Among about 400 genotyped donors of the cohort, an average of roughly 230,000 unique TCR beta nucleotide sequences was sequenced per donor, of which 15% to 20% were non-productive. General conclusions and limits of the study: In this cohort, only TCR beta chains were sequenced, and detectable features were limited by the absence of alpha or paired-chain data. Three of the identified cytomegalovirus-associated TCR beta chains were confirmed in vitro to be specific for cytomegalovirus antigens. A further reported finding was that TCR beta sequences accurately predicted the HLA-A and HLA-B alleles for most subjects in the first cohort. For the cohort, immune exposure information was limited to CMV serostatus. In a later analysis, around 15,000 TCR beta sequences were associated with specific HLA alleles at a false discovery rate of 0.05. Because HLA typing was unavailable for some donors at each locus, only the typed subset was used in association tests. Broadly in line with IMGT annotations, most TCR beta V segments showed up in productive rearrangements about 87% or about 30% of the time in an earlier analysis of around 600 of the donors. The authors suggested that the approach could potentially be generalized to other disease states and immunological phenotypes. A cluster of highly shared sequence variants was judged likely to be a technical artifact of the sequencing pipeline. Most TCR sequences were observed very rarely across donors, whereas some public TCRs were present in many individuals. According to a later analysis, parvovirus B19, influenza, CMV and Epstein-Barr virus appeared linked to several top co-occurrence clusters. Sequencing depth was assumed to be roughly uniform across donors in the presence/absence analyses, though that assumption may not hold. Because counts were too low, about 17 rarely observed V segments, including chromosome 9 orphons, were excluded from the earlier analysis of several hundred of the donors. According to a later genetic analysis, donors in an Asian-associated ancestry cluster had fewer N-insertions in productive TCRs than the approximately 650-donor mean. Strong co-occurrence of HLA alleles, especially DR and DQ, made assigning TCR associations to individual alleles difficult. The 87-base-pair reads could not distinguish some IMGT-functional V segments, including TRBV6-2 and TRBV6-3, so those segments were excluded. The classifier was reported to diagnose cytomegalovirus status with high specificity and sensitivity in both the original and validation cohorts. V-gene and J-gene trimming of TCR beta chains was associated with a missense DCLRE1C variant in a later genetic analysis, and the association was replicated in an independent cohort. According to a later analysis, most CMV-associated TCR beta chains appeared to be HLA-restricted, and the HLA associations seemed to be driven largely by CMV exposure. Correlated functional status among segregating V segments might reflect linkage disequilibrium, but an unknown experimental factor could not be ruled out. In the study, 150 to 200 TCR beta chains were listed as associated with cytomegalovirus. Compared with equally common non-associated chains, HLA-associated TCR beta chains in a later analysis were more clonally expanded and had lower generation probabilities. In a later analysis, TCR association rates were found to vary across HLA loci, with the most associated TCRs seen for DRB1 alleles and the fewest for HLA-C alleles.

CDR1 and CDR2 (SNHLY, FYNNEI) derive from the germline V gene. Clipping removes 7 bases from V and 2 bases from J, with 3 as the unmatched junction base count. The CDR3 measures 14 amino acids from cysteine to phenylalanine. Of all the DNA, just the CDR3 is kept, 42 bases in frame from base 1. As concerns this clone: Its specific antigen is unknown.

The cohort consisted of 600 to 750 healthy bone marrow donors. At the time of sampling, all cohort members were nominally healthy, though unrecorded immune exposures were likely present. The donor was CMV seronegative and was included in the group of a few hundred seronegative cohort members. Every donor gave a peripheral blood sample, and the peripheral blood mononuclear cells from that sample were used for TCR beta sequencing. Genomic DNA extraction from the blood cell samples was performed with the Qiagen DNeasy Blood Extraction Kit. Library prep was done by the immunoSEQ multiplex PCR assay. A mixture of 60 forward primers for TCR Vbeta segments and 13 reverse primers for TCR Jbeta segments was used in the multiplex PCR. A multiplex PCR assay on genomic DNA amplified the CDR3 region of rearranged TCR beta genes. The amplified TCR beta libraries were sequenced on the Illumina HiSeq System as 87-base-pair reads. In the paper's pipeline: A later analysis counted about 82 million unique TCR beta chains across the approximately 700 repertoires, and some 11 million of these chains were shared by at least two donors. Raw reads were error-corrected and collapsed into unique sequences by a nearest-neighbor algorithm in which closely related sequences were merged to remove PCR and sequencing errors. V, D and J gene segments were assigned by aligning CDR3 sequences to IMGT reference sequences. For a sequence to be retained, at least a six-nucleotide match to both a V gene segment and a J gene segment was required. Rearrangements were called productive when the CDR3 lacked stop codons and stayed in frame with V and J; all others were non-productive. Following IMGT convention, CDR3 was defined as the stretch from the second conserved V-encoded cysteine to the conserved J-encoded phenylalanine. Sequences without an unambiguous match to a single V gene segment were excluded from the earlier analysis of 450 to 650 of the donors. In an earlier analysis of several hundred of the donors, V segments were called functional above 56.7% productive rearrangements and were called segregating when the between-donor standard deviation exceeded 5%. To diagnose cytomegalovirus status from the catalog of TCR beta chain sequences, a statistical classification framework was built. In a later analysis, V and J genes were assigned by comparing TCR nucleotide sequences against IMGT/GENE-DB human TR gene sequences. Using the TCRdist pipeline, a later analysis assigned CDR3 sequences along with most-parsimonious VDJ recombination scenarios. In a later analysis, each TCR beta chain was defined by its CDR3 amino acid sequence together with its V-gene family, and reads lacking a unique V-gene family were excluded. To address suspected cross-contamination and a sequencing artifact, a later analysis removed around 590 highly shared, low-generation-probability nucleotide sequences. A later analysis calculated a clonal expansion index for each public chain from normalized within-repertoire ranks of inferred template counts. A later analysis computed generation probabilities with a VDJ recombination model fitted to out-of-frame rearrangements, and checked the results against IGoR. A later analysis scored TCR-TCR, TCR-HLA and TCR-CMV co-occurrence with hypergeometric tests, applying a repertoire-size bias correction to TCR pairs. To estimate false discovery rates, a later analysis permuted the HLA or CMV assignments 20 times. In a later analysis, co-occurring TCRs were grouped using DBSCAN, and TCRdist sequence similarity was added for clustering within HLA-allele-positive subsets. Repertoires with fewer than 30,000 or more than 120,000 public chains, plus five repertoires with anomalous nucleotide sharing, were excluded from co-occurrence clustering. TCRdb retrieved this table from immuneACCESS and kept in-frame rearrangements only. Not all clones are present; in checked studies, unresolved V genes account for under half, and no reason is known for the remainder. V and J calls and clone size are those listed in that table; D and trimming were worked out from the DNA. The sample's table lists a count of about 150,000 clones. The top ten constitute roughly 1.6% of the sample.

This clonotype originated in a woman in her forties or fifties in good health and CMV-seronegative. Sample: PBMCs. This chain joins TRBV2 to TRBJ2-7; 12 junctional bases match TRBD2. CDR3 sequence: CASTPSGGAYEQYF. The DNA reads TGTGCCAGCACCCCTAGCGGGGGGGCCTACGAGCAGTACTTC.